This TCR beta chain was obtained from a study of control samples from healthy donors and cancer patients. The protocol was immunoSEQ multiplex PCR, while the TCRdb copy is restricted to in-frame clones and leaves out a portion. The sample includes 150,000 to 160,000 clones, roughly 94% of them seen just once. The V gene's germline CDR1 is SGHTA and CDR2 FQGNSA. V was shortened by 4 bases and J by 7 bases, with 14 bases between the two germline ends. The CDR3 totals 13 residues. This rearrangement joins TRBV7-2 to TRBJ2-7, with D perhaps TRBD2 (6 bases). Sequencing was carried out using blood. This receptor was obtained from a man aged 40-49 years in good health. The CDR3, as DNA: TGTGCCAGCAGCTCGGGACTGGGCCGGGAGCAGTACTTC. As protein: CASSSGLGREQYF.